One T cell receptor beta chain is described in this entry. Its antigen specificity is not known. No base qualities exist here, and no much larger clone lies one base off it. The donors were included in the validation cohort of around 120 subjects, a group kept apart from the 666-subject first cohort. The receptor library was made with the immunoSEQ multiplex PCR assay. Turning to the authors' computational methods: A statistical classification framework was built for diagnosing cytomegalovirus status from the catalog of TCR beta chain sequences. The table comes from immuneACCESS by way of TCRdb, which keeps in-frame sequences with V and J called. Part of the clones is missing from these tables; in studies checked, under half for an unresolved V gene and the rest for unknown reasons. V and J calls and clone size follow that table, whereas D and trimming were derived from the DNA. The table for this sample lists 97,000 or so clones; around nine tenths of them were counted only once. The ten largest make up 3.9% of the sample.

From the germline V gene, CDR1 is MGHRA and CDR2 is YSYEKL. The CDR3 measures 14 amino acids from cysteine to phenylalanine. CDR3 DNA only is kept here, 42 bases in frame from base 1. Relative to germline, V is 8 bases shorter and J is 0 bases shorter, with 10 bases between their ends. This record comes from a study of cytomegalovirus exposure and HLA in healthy donors (dated by TCRdb to 2017 to 2019). With regard to the full study: The 666 repertoires of the first cohort and the approximately 130 validation repertoires were produced on the same platform, according to a later analysis. The study aimed to test whether cataloging public T cell receptors could reveal signatures of past pathogen exposure. In addition to the first cohort of 650 to 750 subjects, a separate validation cohort of over 90 different subjects was used. High-throughput TCR immunosequencing, statistical association of individual TCRs with disease status, and machine learning were combined to predict cytomegalovirus infection status. What the study reported, not specific to this receptor: The classifier was reported to diagnose cytomegalovirus status with high specificity and sensitivity in both the original and validation cohorts. The study listed 164 TCR beta chains as associated with cytomegalovirus. Subsequent analysis determined that TCRs grouped into clusters in the first cohort also showed a tendency toward co-occurrence across the roughly 110 validation repertoires, and about 94% of cluster scores exceeded 0. It was suggested by the authors that the approach could potentially be generalized to other disease states and immunological phenotypes. In vitro tests confirmed that three of the cytomegalovirus-associated TCR beta chains recognize cytomegalovirus antigens. Most TCR sequences were observed very rarely across donors, whereas some public TCRs were present in many individuals. All 120 or so repertoires were used to score co-occurrence in the validation cohort in a later analysis, because that analysis had no HLA typing for the cohort.

The sequenced sample was PBMCs. This chain is built from TRBV4-1 and TRBJ2-2; TRBD2 is a possible D gene, resting on 6 matching bases. The source is a woman aged 25 to 45 in good health and CMV-seronegative. The base sequence is TGCGCCAGCTCGGGACTTGCGAACACCGGGGAGCTGTTTTTT. The translation is CASSGLANTGELFF.